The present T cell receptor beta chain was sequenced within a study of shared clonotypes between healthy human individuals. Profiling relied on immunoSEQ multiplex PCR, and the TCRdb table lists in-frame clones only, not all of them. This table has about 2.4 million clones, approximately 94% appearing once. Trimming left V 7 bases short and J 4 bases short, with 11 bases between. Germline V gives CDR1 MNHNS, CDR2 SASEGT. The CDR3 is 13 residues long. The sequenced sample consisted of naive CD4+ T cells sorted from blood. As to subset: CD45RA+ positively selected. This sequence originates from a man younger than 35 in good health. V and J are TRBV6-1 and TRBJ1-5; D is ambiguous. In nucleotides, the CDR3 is TGTGCCAGCATTGAGGCAAAAAATCAGCCCCAGCATTTT. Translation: CASIEAKNQPQHF.